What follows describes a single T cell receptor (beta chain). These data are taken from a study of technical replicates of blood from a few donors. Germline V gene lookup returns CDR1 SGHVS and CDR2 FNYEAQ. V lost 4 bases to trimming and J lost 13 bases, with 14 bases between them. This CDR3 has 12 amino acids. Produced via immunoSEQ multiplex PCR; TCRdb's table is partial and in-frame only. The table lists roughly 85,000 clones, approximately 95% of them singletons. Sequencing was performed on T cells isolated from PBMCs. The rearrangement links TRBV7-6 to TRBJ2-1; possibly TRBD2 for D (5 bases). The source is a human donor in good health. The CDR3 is CASSSSMGDQFF. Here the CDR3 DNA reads TGTGCCAGCAGCTCCTCCATGGGAGACCAGTTCTTC.